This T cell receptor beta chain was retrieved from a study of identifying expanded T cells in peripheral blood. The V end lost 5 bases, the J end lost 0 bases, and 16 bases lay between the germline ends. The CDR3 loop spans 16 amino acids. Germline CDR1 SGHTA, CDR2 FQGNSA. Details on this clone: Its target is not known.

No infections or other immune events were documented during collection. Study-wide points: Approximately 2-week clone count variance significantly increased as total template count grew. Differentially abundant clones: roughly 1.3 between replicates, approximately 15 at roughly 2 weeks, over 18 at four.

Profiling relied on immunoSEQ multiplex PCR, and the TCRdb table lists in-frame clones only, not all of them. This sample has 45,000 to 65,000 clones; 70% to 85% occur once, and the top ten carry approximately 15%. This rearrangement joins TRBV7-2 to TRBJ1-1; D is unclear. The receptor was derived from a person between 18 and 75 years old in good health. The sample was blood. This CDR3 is CASSKTATKMNTEAFF. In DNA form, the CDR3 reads TGTGCCAGCAGCAAAACAGCCACCAAGATGAACACTGAAGCTTTCTTT.